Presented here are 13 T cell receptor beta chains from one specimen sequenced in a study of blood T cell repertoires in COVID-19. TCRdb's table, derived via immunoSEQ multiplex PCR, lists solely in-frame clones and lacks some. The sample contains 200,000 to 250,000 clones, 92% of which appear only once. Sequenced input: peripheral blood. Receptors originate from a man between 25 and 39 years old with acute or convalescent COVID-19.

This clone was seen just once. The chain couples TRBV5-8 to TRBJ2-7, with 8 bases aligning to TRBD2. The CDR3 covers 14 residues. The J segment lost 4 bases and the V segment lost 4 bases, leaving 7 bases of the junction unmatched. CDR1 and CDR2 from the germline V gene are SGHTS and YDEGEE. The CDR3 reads CASSMTGGAYEQYF. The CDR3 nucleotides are TGTGCCAGCAGCATGACGGGGGGGGCTTACGAGCAGTACTTC.

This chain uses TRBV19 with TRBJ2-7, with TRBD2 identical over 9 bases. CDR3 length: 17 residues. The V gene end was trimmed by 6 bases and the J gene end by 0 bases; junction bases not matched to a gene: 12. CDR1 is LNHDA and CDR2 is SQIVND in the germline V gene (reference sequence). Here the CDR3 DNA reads TGTGCCAGTAGCCGGACCGCTGCGGGAGGGCCCTCCTACGAGCAGTACTTC. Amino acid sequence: CASSRTAAGGPSYEQYF.

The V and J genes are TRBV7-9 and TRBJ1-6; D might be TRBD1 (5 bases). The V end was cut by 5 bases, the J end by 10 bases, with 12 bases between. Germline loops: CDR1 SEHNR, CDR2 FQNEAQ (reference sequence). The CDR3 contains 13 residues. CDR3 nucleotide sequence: TGTGCCAGCAGCCGTGGGGCACAATCACCCCTCCACTTT. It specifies CASSRGAQSPLHF.

This CDR3 is CASSGDRSSGRLRYF. The CDR3 region has the DNA TGTGCCAGCAGCGGAGACAGGTCCTCGGGACGTCTGCGGTACTTC. The chain carries TRBV9 and TRBJ2-7; D possibly corresponds to TRBD1 (6 bases). The V gene lost 3 bases and the J gene lost 12 bases, with 25 bases spanning the gap. The CDR3 consists of 15 residues. Germline-derived CDR1 and CDR2 are SGDLS and YYNGEE.

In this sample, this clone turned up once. The CDR3 DNA follows: TGTGCCAGCAGTCCCCCGTCCGGGACAGGGGGCCGGAAGGGCGGGGAGCTGTTTTTT. Amino acids: CASSPPSGTGGRKGGELFF. The chain couples TRBV6-6 to TRBJ2-2; TRBD1 matches 12 bases. V lost 5 bases to trimming and J lost 7 bases; unmatched junction nucleotides: 17. This CDR3 spans 19 amino acids. The V gene's germline CDR1 is MNHNY and CDR2 SVGAGI (reference sequence).

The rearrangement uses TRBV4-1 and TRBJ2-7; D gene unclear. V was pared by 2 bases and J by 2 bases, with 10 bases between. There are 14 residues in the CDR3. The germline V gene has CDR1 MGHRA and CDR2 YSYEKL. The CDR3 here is CASSQKQHTYEQYF. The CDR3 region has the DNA TGCGCCAGCAGCCAAAAACAGCATACCTACGAGCAGTACTTC.

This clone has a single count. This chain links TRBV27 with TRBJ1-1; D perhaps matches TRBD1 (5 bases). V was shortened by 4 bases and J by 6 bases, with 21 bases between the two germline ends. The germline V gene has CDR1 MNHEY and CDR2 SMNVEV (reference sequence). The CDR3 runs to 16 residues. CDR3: CASSSLGGLRDAEAFF. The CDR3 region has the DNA TGTGCCAGCAGTTCCCTCGGGGGTTTGAGGGACGCTGAAGCTTTCTTT.

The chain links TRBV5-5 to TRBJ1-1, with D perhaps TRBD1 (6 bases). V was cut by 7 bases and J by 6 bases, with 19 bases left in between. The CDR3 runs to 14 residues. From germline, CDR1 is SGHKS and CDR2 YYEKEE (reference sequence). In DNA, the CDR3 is TGTGCCAGCTTCCTTAGGGGGGGAAGCCCTGAAGCTTTCTTT. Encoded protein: CASFLRGGSPEAFF.

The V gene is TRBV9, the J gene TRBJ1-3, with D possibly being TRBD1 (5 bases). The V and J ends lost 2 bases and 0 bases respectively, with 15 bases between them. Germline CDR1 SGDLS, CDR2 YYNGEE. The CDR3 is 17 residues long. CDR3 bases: TGTGCCAGCAGCGTCGGTGGGGCATATTACTCTGGAAACACCATATATTTT. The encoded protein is CASSVGGAYYSGNTIYF.

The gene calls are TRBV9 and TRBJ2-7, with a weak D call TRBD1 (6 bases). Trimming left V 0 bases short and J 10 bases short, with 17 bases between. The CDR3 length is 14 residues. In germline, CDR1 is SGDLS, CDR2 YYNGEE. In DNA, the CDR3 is TGTGCCAGCAGCGTAGATACAGGGTCCATGCGACAGTACTTC. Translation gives CASSVDTGSMRQYF.

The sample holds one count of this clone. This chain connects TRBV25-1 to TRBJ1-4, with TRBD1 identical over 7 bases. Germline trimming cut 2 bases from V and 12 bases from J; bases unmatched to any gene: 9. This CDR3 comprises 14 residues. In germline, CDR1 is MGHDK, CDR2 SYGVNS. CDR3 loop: CASSERRDSEELFF. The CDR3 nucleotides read TGTGCCAGCAGTGAACGCCGGGACAGCGAGGAACTGTTTTTT.

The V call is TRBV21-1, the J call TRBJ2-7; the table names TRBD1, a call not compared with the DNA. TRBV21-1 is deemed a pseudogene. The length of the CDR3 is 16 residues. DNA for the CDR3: TGTGCCAGCAGCAAAGGCGAGGGGGCTACCTCCTACGAGCAGTACTTC. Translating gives CASSKGEGATSYEQYF.

The CDR3 loop is CASSQDVQGYEQYF. CDR3 coding DNA: TGTGCCAGCAGCCAAGATGTCCAGGGGTACGAGCAGTACTTC. The chain uses TRBV4-2 and TRBJ2-7; D is possibly TRBD1 (6 bases). From germline, CDR1 is LGHNA and CDR2 YNFKEQ. The V end lost 0 bases, the J end lost 4 bases, and 10 bases lay between the germline ends. The CDR3 length is 14 residues.